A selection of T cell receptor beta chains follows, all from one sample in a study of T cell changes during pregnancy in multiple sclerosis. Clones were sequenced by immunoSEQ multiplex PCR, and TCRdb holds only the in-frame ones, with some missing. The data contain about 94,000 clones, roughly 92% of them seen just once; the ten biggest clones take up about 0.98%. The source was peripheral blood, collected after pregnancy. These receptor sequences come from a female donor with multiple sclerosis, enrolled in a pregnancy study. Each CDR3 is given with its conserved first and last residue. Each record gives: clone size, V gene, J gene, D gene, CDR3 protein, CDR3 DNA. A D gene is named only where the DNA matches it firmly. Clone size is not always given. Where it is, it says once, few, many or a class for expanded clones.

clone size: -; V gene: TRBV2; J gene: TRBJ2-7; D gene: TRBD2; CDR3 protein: CASNYAASGVDEQYF; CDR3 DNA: TGTGCCAGCAATTATGCCGCTAGCGGGGTAGACGAGCAGTACTTC
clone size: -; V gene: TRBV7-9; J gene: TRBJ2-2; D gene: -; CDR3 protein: CASSPKTEITNTGELFF; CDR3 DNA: TGTGCCAGCAGCCCCAAGACAGAAATAACGAACACCGGGGAGCTGTTTTTT
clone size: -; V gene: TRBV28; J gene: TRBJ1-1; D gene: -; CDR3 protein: CASSPGAGWKAFF; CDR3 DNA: TGTGCCAGCAGCCCCGGTGCAGGGTGGAAAGCTTTCTTT
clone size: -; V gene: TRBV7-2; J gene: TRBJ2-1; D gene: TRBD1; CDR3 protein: CASSTFRQGIEQFF; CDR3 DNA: TGTGCCAGCAGCACCTTCCGACAGGGGATCGAGCAGTTCTTC
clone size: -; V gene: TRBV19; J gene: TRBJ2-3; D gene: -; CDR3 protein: CASSITGLTDTQYF; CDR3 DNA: TGTGCCAGTAGTATAACAGGGTTAACAGATACGCAGTATTTT
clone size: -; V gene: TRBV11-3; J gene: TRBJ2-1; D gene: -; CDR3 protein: CASSPGTVSSYNEQFF; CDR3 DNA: TGTGCCAGCAGCCCTGGTACGGTGAGCTCCTACAATGAGCAGTTCTTC
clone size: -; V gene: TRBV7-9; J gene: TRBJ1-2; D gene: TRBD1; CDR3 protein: CASTVLPGQGNGYTF; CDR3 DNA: TGTGCCAGCACCGTCTTACCGGGACAGGGCAACGGCTACACCTTC
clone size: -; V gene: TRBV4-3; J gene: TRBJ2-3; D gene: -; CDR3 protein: CASSRLGLPSTDTQYF; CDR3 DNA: TGCGCCAGCAGCCGACTTGGACTACCGAGCACAGATACGCAGTATTTT
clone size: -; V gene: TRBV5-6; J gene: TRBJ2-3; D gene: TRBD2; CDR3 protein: CASSLELAGGTDTQYF; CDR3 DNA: TGTGCCAGCAGCTTGGAACTAGCGGGGGGCACAGATACGCAGTATTTT
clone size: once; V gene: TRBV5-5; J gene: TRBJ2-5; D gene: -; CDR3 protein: CASTPEGRQGKTQYF; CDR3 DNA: TGTGCCAGCACCCCTGAGGGACGGCAGGGGAAGACCCAGTACTTC
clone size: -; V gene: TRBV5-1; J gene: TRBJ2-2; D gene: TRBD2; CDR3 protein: CASSWLAGVIGELFF; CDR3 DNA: TGCGCCAGCAGCTGGCTAGCGGGAGTCATCGGGGAGCTGTTTTTT
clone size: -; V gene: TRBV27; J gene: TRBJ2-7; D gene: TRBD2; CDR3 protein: CASSFGLAGAEQYF; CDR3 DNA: TGTGCCAGCAGTTTCGGCCTAGCGGGAGCCGAGCAGTACTTC
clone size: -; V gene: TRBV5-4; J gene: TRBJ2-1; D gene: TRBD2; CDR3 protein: CASSPGTSSYNEQFF; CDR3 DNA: TGTGCCAGCAGCCCTGGGACTAGTTCCTACAATGAGCAGTTCTTC
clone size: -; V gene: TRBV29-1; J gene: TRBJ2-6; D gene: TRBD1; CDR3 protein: CSVGGQGGANVLTF; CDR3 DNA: TGCAGCGTTGGAGGACAGGGTGGGGCCAACGTCCTGACTTTC
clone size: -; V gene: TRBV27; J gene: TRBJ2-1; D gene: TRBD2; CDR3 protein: CASSFRLAGLSSYNEQFF; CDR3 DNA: TGTGCCAGCAGTTTTAGACTAGCGGGACTTAGCTCCTACAATGAGCAGTTCTTC
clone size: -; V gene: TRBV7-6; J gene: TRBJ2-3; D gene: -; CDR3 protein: CASSPTGNFRGDTQYF; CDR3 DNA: TGTGCCAGCAGCCCGACCGGCAATTTCCGAGGAGATACGCAGTATTTT
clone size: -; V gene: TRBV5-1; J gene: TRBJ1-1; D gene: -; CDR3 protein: CASSLVRGNTEAFF; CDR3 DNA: TGCGCCAGCAGCTTAGTACGGGGAAACACTGAAGCTTTCTTT
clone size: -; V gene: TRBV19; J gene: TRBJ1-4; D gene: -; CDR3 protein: CASSSFREIFF; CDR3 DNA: TGTGCCAGTAGTAGTTTCCGGGAAATATTTTTT
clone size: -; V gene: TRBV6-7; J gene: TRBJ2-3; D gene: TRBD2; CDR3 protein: CASSYWLAGVAADTQYF; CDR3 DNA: TGTGCCAGCAGTTACTGGTTAGCGGGAGTGGCCGCAGATACGCAGTATTTT
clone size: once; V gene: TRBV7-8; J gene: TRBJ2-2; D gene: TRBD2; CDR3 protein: CASSWVLAGPTGELFF; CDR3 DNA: TGTGCCAGCTCCTGGGTACTAGCGGGACCCACCGGGGAGCTGTTTTTT
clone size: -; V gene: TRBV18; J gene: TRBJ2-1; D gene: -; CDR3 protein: CASSPSINEQFF; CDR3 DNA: TGTGCCAGCTCACCTTCTATAAATGAGCAGTTCTTC
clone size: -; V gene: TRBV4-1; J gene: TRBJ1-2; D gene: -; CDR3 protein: CASSLDPGFGYGYTF; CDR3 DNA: TGCGCCAGCAGCTTAGACCCAGGGTTTGGGTATGGCTACACCTTC
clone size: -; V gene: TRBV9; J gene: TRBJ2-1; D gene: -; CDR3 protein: CASSGARDRTYYYNEQFF; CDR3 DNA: TGTGCCAGCAGCGGAGCCCGCGACAGGACCTATTACTACAATGAGCAGTTCTTC
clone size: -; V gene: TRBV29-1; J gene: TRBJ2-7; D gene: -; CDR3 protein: CSVEEWGGQANEQYF; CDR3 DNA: TGCAGCGTTGAAGAGTGGGGGGGACAGGCCAACGAGCAGTACTTC
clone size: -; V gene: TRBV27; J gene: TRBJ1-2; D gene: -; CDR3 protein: CASRLQTEHYGYTF; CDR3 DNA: TGTGCCAGCAGACTTCAGACAGAACACTATGGCTACACCTTC
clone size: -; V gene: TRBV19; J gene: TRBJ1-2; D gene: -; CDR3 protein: CASARGGITQANYGYTF; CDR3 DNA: TGTGCCAGCGCGAGGGGGGGGATAACACAAGCTAACTATGGCTACACCTTC
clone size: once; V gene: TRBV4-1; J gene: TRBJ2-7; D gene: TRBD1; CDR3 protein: CASSHLTGEFYEQYF; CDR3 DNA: TGCGCCAGCAGCCACTTGACAGGGGAATTCTACGAGCAGTACTTC
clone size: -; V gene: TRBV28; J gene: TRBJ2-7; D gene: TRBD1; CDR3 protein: CASSSRTGRLSYEQYF; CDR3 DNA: TGTGCCAGCAGTTCCAGGACAGGGCGCCTCTCCTACGAGCAGTACTTC
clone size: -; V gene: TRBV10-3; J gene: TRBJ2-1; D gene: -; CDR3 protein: CATGDFTNEQFF; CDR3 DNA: TGTGCCACCGGGGACTTTACTAATGAGCAGTTCTTC
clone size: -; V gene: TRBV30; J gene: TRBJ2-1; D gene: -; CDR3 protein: CAWSVSATYNEQFF; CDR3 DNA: TGTGCCTGGAGTGTTTCCGCGACCTACAATGAGCAGTTCTTC
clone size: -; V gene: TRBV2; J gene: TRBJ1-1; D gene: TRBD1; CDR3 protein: CASIQMADRAMNTEAFF; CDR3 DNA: TGTGCCAGCATCCAAATGGCGGACAGGGCCATGAACACTGAAGCTTTCTTT
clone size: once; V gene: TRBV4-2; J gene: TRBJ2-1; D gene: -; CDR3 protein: CASSQDGGVAYNEQFF; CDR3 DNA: TGTGCCAGCAGCCAAGACGGGGGAGTCGCCTACAATGAGCAGTTCTTC
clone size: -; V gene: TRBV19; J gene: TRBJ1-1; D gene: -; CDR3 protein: CATREGNTEAFF; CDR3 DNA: TGTGCCACCCGGGAGGGGAACACTGAAGCTTTCTTT
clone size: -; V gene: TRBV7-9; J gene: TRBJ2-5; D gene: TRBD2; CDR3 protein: CASRRLAGQETQYF; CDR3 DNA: TGTGCCAGCAGGAGACTAGCGGGTCAAGAGACCCAGTACTTC
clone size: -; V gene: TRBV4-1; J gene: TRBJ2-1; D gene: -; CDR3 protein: CASSQMSGVDEQFF; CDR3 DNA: TGCGCCAGCAGCCAAATGTCGGGGGTGGATGAGCAGTTCTTC